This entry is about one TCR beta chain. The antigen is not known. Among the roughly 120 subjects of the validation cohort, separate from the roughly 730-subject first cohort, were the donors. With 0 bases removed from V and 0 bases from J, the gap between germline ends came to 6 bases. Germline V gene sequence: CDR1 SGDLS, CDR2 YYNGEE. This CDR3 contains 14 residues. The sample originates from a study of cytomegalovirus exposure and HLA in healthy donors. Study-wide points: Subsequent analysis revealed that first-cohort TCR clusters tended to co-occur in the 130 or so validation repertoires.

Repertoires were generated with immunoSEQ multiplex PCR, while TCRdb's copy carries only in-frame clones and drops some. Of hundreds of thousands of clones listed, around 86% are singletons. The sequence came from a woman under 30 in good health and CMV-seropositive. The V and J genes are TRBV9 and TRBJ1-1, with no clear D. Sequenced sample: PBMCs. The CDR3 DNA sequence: TGTGCCAGCAGCGTAGGGGCTATGAACACTGAAGCTTTCTTT. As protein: CASSVGAMNTEAFF. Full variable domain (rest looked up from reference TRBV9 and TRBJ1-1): DSGVTQTPKHLITATGQRVTLRCSPRSGDLSVYWYQQSLDQGLQFLIQYYNGEERAKGNILERFSAQQFPDLHSELNLSSLELGDSALYFCASSVGAMNTEAFFGQGTRLTVV.